This is a list of T cell receptor beta chains from one sample in a study of neurological immune-mediated disorders. TCRdb re-derived calls from the 5' RACE reads in MiXCR, one entry per CDR3 protein. Here the sample spans about 66,000 distinct CDR3 sequences, 3% to 5% being singletons. The sequenced sample consisted of PBMCs. Receptor source: a man younger than 45 with multiple sclerosis. Each CDR3 is given with its conserved first and last residue. Fields, in order: J gene, clone size, V gene, D gene, CDR3 protein, CDR3 DNA. D genes are given only for firm matches. Some rows have no size entry. The others give once, few or many, or a class for an expanded clone.

>TRBJ1-1|many|TRBV7-9|NA
CASSARTLRDEAFF
TGTGCCAGCAGCGCCCGGACACTTAGGGATGAAGCTTTCTTT
>TRBJ2-3|many|TRBV9|NA
CASSVDQSADTQYF
TGTGCCAGCAGCGTAGATCAGAGCGCAGATACGCAGTATTTT
>TRBJ2-2|many|TRBV27|TRBD2
CASSRETSGGPTGELFF
TGTGCCAGCAGTCGAGAGACTAGCGGGGGGCCCACCGGGGAGCTGTTTTTT
>TRBJ2-7|many|TRBV5-1|NA
CASSLGSGEQYF
TGCGCCAGCAGCTTGGGGTCCGGGGAGCAGTACTTC
>TRBJ1-1|few|TRBV18|NA
CASSPNRVTEAFF
TGTGCCAGCTCACCAAACAGGGTCACTGAAGCTTTCTTT
>TRBJ2-2|many|TRBV10-2|TRBD1
CASRDGTGGNTGELFF
TGCGCCAGCAGGGACGGGACAGGGGGAAACACCGGGGAGCTGTTTTTT
>TRBJ2-5|many|TRBV5-6|NA
CASSPGPITEGQYF
TGTGCCAGCAGCCCGGGACCGATTACGGAGGGCCAGTACTTC
>TRBJ2-3|many|TRBV6-2/TRBV6-3|NA
CASSYSSPGTTTQYF
TGTGCCAGCAGTTACTCGAGTCCAGGGACAACTACGCAGTATTTT
>TRBJ2-7|many|TRBV27|NA
CASSLWGPYEQYF
TGTGCCAGCAGTTTGTGGGGGCCTTACGAGCAGTACTTC
>TRBJ1-1|many|TRBV6-6|TRBD1
CASSRQGHTEAFF
TGTGCCAGCAGTCGACAGGGGCACACTGAAGCTTTCTTT
>TRBJ1-5|many|TRBV20-1|NA
CSAITGLSNQPQHF
TGCAGTGCTATAACAGGTTTAAGCAATCAGCCCCAGCATTTT
>TRBJ1-5|many|TRBV6-2/TRBV6-3|NA
CASSRSGRQHNQPQHF
TGTGCCAGCAGTAGATCGGGCAGGCAACACAATCAGCCCCAGCATTTT
>TRBJ2-7|NA|TRBV20-1|NA
CSATDGIYEQYF
TGCAGTGCGACGGACGGGATCTACGAGCAGTACTTC
>TRBJ1-5|many|TRBV20-1|NA
CSASRQAGGNQPQHF
TGCAGTGCTTCAAGACAAGCTGGGGGCAATCAGCCCCAGCATTTT
>TRBJ2-3|many|TRBV29-1|NA
CSVARGSDTQYF
TGCAGCGTTGCTAGGGGATCAGATACGCAGTATTTT
>TRBJ1-1|many|TRBV9|NA
CASSVMGNTEAFF
TGTGCCAGCAGCGTAATGGGGAACACTGAAGCTTTCTTT
>TRBJ2-3|many|TRBV7-8|TRBD2
CASSGLVSDTQYF
TGTGCCAGCAGCGGACTAGTGTCGGATACGCAGTATTTT
>TRBJ2-7|many|TRBV12-3/TRBV12-4|NA
CASSFGGLTYEQYF
TGTGCCAGCAGTTTTGGGGGCCTTACCTACGAGCAGTACTTC
>TRBJ2-2|many|TRBV12-3/TRBV12-4|NA
CASSLEGTVTGELFF
TGTGCCAGCAGTTTAGAAGGGACGGTCACCGGGGAGCTGTTTTTT
>TRBJ1-3|many|TRBV7-2|TRBD1
CASSYTGVSGNTIYF
TGTGCCAGCAGCTACACAGGGGTCTCTGGAAACACCATATATTTT
>TRBJ2-2|NA|TRBV20-1|TRBD2
CSARDPGTSTGELFF
TGCAGTGCTAGAGATCCGGGGACTAGCACCGGGGAGCTGTTTTTT
>TRBJ1-6|many|TRBV20-1|NA
CSAREVHSPLNF
TGCAGTGCTAGAGAGGTCCATTCACCCCTCAACTTT
>TRBJ1-2|many|TRBV6-5|NA
CASSEMYGRLYGYTF
TGTGCCAGCAGTGAGATGTACGGACGACTCTATGGCTACACCTTC
>TRBJ2-7|many|TRBV7-9|NA
CASSPSGRGYEQYF
TGTGCCAGCAGCCCGAGCGGACGGGGATACGAGCAGTACTTC
>TRBJ2-7|many|TRBV12-3/TRBV12-4|NA
CASSPGALEQYF
TGTGCCAGCAGTCCCGGCGCCCTCGAGCAGTACTTC
>TRBJ1-3|many|TRBV4-1|NA
CASSQGTDRNTIYF
TGCGCCAGCAGCCAAGGGACAGATCGAAACACCATATATTTT
>TRBJ2-4|many|TRBV20-1|NA
CSALGSGGAKNIQYF
TGCAGTGCTTTAGGGTCAGGTGGGGCCAAAAACATTCAGTACTTC
>TRBJ1-6|many|TRBV6-1|NA
CASSIDRTSSYNSPLHF
TGTGCCAGCAGTATCGACAGGACAAGCTCCTATAATTCACCCCTCCACTTT
>TRBJ2-5|many|TRBV5-5|TRBD1
CASSLGQGARETQYF
TGTGCCAGCAGCTTGGGGCAGGGGGCGAGAGAGACCCAGTACTTC
>TRBJ2-3|NA|TRBV4-3|NA
CASSQDSETDTQYF
TGCGCCAGCAGCCAAGATTCGGAGACAGATACGCAGTATTTT
>TRBJ2-2|NA|TRBV5-1|NA
CASSSHVNTGELFF
TGCGCCAGCAGCAGCCACGTGAACACCGGGGAGCTGTTTTTT
>TRBJ1-5|many|TRBV20-1|NA
CSASSGNSNQPQHF
TGCAGTGCTAGTTCCGGTAATAGCAATCAGCCCCAGCATTTT
>TRBJ1-1|many|TRBV7-9|NA
CASSLGSVGTEAFF
TGTGCCAGCAGCTTGGGTTCCGTGGGCACTGAAGCTTTCTTT
>TRBJ2-5|many|TRBV20-1|TRBD2
CSARDLRLLSGGYETQYF
TGCAGTGCTAGAGATCTGCGGCTATTAAGCGGGGGGTACGAGACCCAGTACTTC
>TRBJ2-3|many|TRBV3-1|NA
CASSQGAGADTQYF
TGTGCCAGCAGCCAAGGGGCCGGGGCAGATACGCAGTATTTT
>TRBJ2-1|many|TRBV20-1|TRBD1
CSVKSGQPEQFF
TGCAGCGTAAAGTCGGGACAGCCCGAGCAGTTCTTC
>TRBJ2-6|many|TRBV5-1|TRBD1
CASSALMQGVSGANVLTF
TGCGCCAGCAGCGCGTTAATGCAGGGGGTGTCTGGGGCCAACGTCCTGACTTTC
>TRBJ2-7|many|TRBV5-1|NA
CASSLEGGAYEQYF
TGCGCCAGCAGCTTGGAAGGGGGAGCCTACGAGCAGTACTTC
>TRBJ2-5|many|TRBV7-2|NA
CASSPGLRETQYF
TGTGCCAGCAGCCCGGGACTCCGAGAGACCCAGTACTTC
>TRBJ2-1|few|TRBV20-1|TRBD1
CSARGDRPQAEQFF
TGCAGTGCTAGAGGGGACAGGCCTCAGGCGGAGCAGTTCTTC
>TRBJ2-3|many|TRBV20-1|TRBD2
CSARDMGLAAGVADTQYF
TGCAGTGCTAGAGATATGGGGTTGGCAGCGGGGGTGGCAGATACGCAGTATTTT
>TRBJ2-7|many|TRBV5-1|NA
CASSLADLTYEQYF
TGCGCCAGCAGCTTGGCGGACTTAACCTACGAGCAGTACTTC
>TRBJ1-1|many|TRBV10-3|NA
CAISERSQGNTEAFF
TGTGCCATCAGTGAGCGGAGTCAGGGGAACACTGAAGCTTTCTTT
>TRBJ2-5|many|TRBV5-1|NA
CASNEGLSQETQYF
TGCGCCAGCAATGAAGGACTCTCTCAAGAGACCCAGTACTTC
>TRBJ1-2|many|TRBV20-1|NA
CSAKDNFNYGYTF
TGCAGTGCTAAGGACAACTTCAACTATGGCTACACCTTC
>TRBJ1-2|many|TRBV6-5|NA
CASSYRRQINNYGYTF
TGTGCCAGCAGTTACAGGAGACAGATAAATAACTATGGCTACACCTTC
>TRBJ2-3|many|TRBV7-3|TRBD2
CASSRSGAGTDTQYF
TGTGCCAGCAGCAGGAGCGGGGCCGGCACAGATACGCAGTATTTT
>TRBJ2-7|many|TRBV7-8|NA
CASSRGIEQYF
TGTGCCAGCAGCCGGGGGATCGAGCAGTACTTC
>TRBJ1-1|many|TRBV10-3|NA
CAISESGGRAFF
TGTGCCATCAGTGAGTCTGGGGGACGAGCTTTCTTT
>TRBJ1-5|many|TRBV5-6|TRBD1
CASSLARDRQSNQPQHF
TGTGCCAGCAGCTTGGCCCGGGACAGGCAGTCAAATCAGCCCCAGCATTTT
>TRBJ2-7|many|TRBV11-2|NA
CASSLRSSYEQYF
TGTGCCAGCAGCTTACGGTCGTCGTACGAGCAGTACTTC
>TRBJ1-1|many|TRBV7-2|NA
CASSLAAGYNTEAFF
TGTGCCAGCAGCTTAGCCGCGGGGTATAACACTGAAGCTTTCTTT
>TRBJ2-3|many|TRBV6-4|NA
CASSVILGGTQYF
TGTGCCAGCAGTGTTATCCTTGGGGGAACGCAGTATTTT
>TRBJ1-2|many|TRBV6-5|NA
CATRIGPYGYTF
TGTGCCACCCGAATTGGGCCTTATGGCTACACCTTC
>TRBJ1-5|many|TRBV20-1|TRBD1
CSAILPGQGNQPQHF
TGCAGTGCAATACTCCCGGGACAGGGAAATCAGCCCCAGCATTTT
>TRBJ1-4|many|TRBV15|NA
CATSRGTNNEKLFF
TGTGCCACCAGCAGAGGGACAAATAATGAAAAACTGTTTTTT
>TRBJ1-4|many|TRBV9|NA
CASSVAGDRSANEKLFF
TGTGCCAGCAGCGTAGCGGGCGACAGGTCGGCTAATGAAAAACTGTTTTTT
>TRBJ2-2|many|TRBV9|NA
CASSPRRAPGELFF
TGTGCCAGCAGCCCTCGGCGGGCGCCCGGGGAGCTGTTTTTT